The rows below give T cell receptor beta chains drawn from one sample of a study of response to subunit inactivated influenza vaccine. TCRdb ran MiXCR on the RT-PCR reads and lists one entry per CDR3 protein. The sample yields hundreds of thousands of distinct CDR3 sequences, about 10% seen once. The sample here was PBMCs from blood, taken on the day of vaccination. The receptors were sampled from a man aged 50 or older who received an inactivated influenza vaccine. Both conserved end residues are part of each CDR3. D genes are given only for firm matches. Expanded clones get a size class; other rows say once, few or many, or leave the size out.

clone_size j_call v_call d_call cdr3_length cdr3_nt cdr3_aa
few TRBJ2-6 TRBV5-1 . 16 TGCGCCAGCAGCTTGGCCGCGCGCTCTGGGGCCAACGTCCTGACTTTC CASSLAARSGANVLTF
. TRBJ2-7 TRBV29-1 . 11 TGCAGCGTTGAAGAGGGGGTCGAGCAGTACTTC CSVEEGVEQYF
. TRBJ2-7 TRBV4-3 . 16 TGCGCCAGCAGCCAAGATTCGGGCAGGGGTGGTAGCGAGCAGTACTTC CASSQDSGRGGSEQYF
. TRBJ2-2 TRBV11-2 . 17 TGTGCCAGCAGCTTGATCCGGACTGGCCTGAACACCGGGGAGCTGTTTTTT CASSLIRTGLNTGELFF
. TRBJ2-1 TRBV4-3 . 15 TGCGCCAGCAGCCAAGTACAGGGGACTCACAATGAGCAGTTCTTC CASSQVQGTHNEQFF
many TRBJ2-1 TRBV7-9 TRBD2 12 TGTGCCAGCACCAATAGCGGGAGTGAGCAGTTCTTC CASTNSGSEQFF
few TRBJ1-1 TRBV3-1 . 12 TGTGCCAGCAGCCGGACCGGGGTTGCGGCTTTCTTT CASSRTGVAAFF
few TRBJ2-3 TRBV5-1 TRBD1 16 TGCGCCAGCAGCGAAGGGACAGGGGCGTTGGCAGATACGCAGTATTTT CASSEGTGALADTQYF
. TRBJ2-7 TRBV3-1 . 15 TGTGCCAGCAGCCCCGCCGTGGGAAGCTCCTACGAGCAGTACTTC CASSPAVGSSYEQYF
many TRBJ2-7 TRBV20-1 TRBD2 15 TGCAGTGCTCGAGGACTAGCGGCTGACCTGAGCGAGCAGTACTTC CSARGLAADLSEQYF
. TRBJ2-7 TRBV24-1 . 12 TGTGCCACCAGTGAGACTGATTACGAGCAGTACTTC CATSETDYEQYF
few TRBJ2-3 TRBV29-1 TRBD2 15 TGCAGCGTTGAAAAGCAGCGGGAGGGCCTTGATACGCAGTATTTT CSVEKQREGLDTQYF
. TRBJ2-5 TRBV11-2 TRBD2 17 TGTGCCAGCAGCTTCGTCCCTTCAGCGGGGGGCCCAATGGCCCAGTACTTC CASSFVPSAGGPMAQYF
. TRBJ2-5 TRBV6-2/TRBV6-3 TRBD2 16 TGTGCCAGCAGTTATCTAGCGGGAGGTATTCAAGAGACCCAGTACTTC CASSYLAGGIQETQYF
once TRBJ2-3 TRBV5-1 TRBD1 14 TGCGCCAGCAGCTTGGAGCTGGGACAGGGTACGCAGTATTTT CASSLELGQGTQYF
few TRBJ1-3 TRBV12-3/TRBV12-4 TRBD1 15 TGTGCCAGCACCTCGACAGGGGGTATAGGAAACACCATATATTTT CASTSTGGIGNTIYF
few TRBJ2-1 TRBV18 TRBD1 14 TGTGCCAGCTCACCAGAGACAGGGCGTCGGGAGCAGTTCTTC CASSPETGRREQFF
. TRBJ2-3 TRBV20-1 . 10 TGCAGTGTGGCAGGCGATACGCAGTATTTT CSVAGDTQYF
. TRBJ1-4 TRBV20-1 TRBD1 15 TGCAGTGCTAGAGATTCGGGACAGTATAATGAAAAACTGTTTTTT CSARDSGQYNEKLFF
few TRBJ2-2 TRBV20-1 TRBD2 14 TGCAGTGCTCGGGGGGGGGCGGGAACCGGGGAGCTGTTTTTT CSARGGAGTGELFF
once TRBJ1-4 TRBV5-1 TRBD1 15 TGCGCCAGCAGCTTAACAGGGGAATTTAATGAAAAACTGTTTTTT CASSLTGEFNEKLFF
. TRBJ2-7 TRBV5-1 . 14 TGCGCCAGCAGCTTGCCGGGAGAAGCCTACGAGCAGTACTTC CASSLPGEAYEQYF
few TRBJ2-7 TRBV10-3 TRBD1 15 TGTGCCATCAGTGGGGACCTTAGGGACAGGTTTGAGCAGTACTTC CAISGDLRDRFEQYF
many TRBJ2-1 TRBV28 . 14 TGTGCCAGCAGTTTATCAGAGTGGGACAATGAGCAGTTCTTC CASSLSEWDNEQFF
. TRBJ1-5 TRBV6-2/TRBV6-3 . 12 TGTGCCAGCAGTTACTCCCATCAGCCCCAGCATTTT CASSYSHQPQHF
. TRBJ2-3 TRBV12-3/TRBV12-4 TRBD1 14 TGTGCCAGCAGCAGGGACAGGAAAACAGATACGCAGTATTTT CASSRDRKTDTQYF
. TRBJ2-3 TRBV25-1 TRBD2 13 TGTGCCAGCAGTGAGGGGGGGGTCGGTACGCAGTATTTT CASSEGGVGTQYF
many TRBJ2-3 TRBV7-9 TRBD2 16 TGTGCCAGCAGCATCGGGACTAGCATTAGCACAGATACGCAGTATTTT CASSIGTSISTDTQYF
. TRBJ2-7 TRBV20-1 TRBD2 16 TGCAGTGCTAGAGGCTATAGCGGGAGCCCCACCTACGAGCAGTACTTC CSARGYSGSPTYEQYF
few TRBJ2-6 TRBV12-3/TRBV12-4 . 17 TGTGCCAGCAGTTCACCCCAGGGGGGAACTGGGGCCAACGTCCTGACTTTC CASSSPQGGTGANVLTF
. TRBJ2-1 TRBV28 TRBD1 21 TGTGCCAGCACCCCACCGAAGACGGGACAGGGCGTCCAGCGGCTTTCCAATGAGCAGTTCTTC CASTPPKTGQGVQRLSNEQFF
. TRBJ2-7 TRBV7-8 . 14 TGTGCCAGCAGCCCCCCCATTAAGTGGGTGGGGCAGTACTTC CASSPPIKWVGQYF
many TRBJ2-1 TRBV7-8 TRBD2 18 TGTGCCAGCAGCTTAGCAAGCCTAGCGGGGAGCTCCTACAATGAGCAGTTCTTC CASSLASLAGSSYNEQFF
few TRBJ1-2 TRBV12-3/TRBV12-4 . 12 TGTGCCAGCAGTTCCGGGAGCTATGGCTACACCTTC CASSSGSYGYTF
. TRBJ2-3 TRBV10-3 TRBD2 14 TGTGCCATCAGGGGACTAGCTTGGGCAGATACGCAGTATTTT CAIRGLAWADTQYF
. TRBJ2-3 TRBV12-3/TRBV12-4 . 15 TGTGCCAGCAGCTTCGGGACATACGGCACAGATACGCAGTATTTT CASSFGTYGTDTQYF
. TRBJ2-3 TRBV4-2 TRBD2 17 TGTGCCAGCAGCCAAGAAGGACTAGCGGGGGGGCCAGATACGCAGTATTTT CASSQEGLAGGPDTQYF
once TRBJ2-3 TRBV10-3 . 13 TGTGCCATCAGACCGGGACCTACTGATACGCAGTATTTT CAIRPGPTDTQYF
. TRBJ2-3 TRBV7-9 TRBD2 16 TGTGCCAGCAGCCCCACTAGCGGGGCCCGCCCAGATACGCAGTATTTT CASSPTSGARPDTQYF
few TRBJ2-5 TRBV6-1 TRBD1 13 TGTGCCAGCACCCGGACAGGGGGCGGGACCCAGTACTTC CASTRTGGGTQYF
few TRBJ1-2 TRBV28 . 15 TGTGCCAGCAGTTTCACCCGACGGGCTAACTATGGCTACACCTTC CASSFTRRANYGYTF
few TRBJ1-1 TRBV2 TRBD1 12 TGTGCCAGCAGACAGGGGACCACTGAAGCTTTCTTT CASRQGTTEAFF
. TRBJ2-7 TRBV28 TRBD1 13 TGTGCCAGCAGCCAGGGACAGGGCGGCGAGCAGTACTTC CASSQGQGGEQYF
. TRBJ1-5 TRBV7-2 . 12 TGTGCCAGCAGCTTAGAGCTTGGGCCCCAGCATTTT CASSLELGPQHF
many TRBJ2-1 TRBV7-2 . 15 TGTGCCAGCAGCCCGTGGGCTGACTCCTACAATGAGCAGTTCTTC CASSPWADSYNEQFF
few TRBJ2-1 TRBV7-8 TRBD2 15 TGTGCCAGCAGCTCCCGGGAGGGCTCCTACAATGAGCAGTTCTTC CASSSREGSYNEQFF
few TRBJ2-5 TRBV10-3 . 14 TGTGCCATCAGTGAGGGATCGATCCAAGAGACCCAGTACTTC CAISEGSIQETQYF
. TRBJ2-1 TRBV7-9 TRBD2 15 TGTGCCAGCAGCTTAGGGACTAGCGTACACAATGAGCAGTTCTTC CASSLGTSVHNEQFF
few TRBJ2-1 TRBV7-2 TRBD2 15 TGTGCCAGCAGCCTAAATGGACTAGTCACCCATGAGCAGTTCTTC CASSLNGLVTHEQFF
few TRBJ2-1 TRBV7-2 . 16 TGTGCCAGCAGCTTAGAGTTTCCGACCTCCTACAATGAGCAGTTCTTC CASSLEFPTSYNEQFF
. TRBJ2-5 TRBV7-2 . 13 TGTGCCAGCAGCGTAGCAGGGACAGAGACCCAGTACTTC CASSVAGTETQYF
few TRBJ1-5 TRBV30 . 15 TGTGCCTGGAGTGTATTCGGGACAAGCAATCAGCCCCAGCATTTT CAWSVFGTSNQPQHF
few TRBJ2-2 TRBV27 . 14 TGTGCCAGCCTCACGGGACTGGGCACCGGGGAGCTGTTTTTT CASLTGLGTGELFF
few TRBJ2-5 TRBV7-3 TRBD1 14 TGTGCCAGCAGCTTAACGGGACAGAAAGAGACCCAGTACTTC CASSLTGQKETQYF
few TRBJ2-2 TRBV15 TRBD2 17 TGTGCCACCAGCAGAGATGGGCTAGCGGGAAGGGCCGGGGAGCTGTTTTTT CATSRDGLAGRAGELFF
. TRBJ1-5 TRBV6-1 . 13 TGTGCCAGCAGTGAAGTTTTCAATCAGCCCCGGCATTTT CASSEVFNQPRHF